A single sample gave rise to the 25 T cell receptor beta chains below, sequenced in a study of blood T cell repertoires in COVID-19. The assay was immunoSEQ multiplex PCR, and TCRdb's table has in-frame clones only and misses some. The repertoire holds almost 100,000 clones, with roughly 86% as singletons. Sequencing input: peripheral blood. These receptor sequences come from a man aged 50 to 59 with acute or convalescent COVID-19.

The gene calls are TRBV7-3 and TRBJ2-1, with D possibly matching TRBD2 (5 bases). V was cut by 5 bases and J by 6 bases, with 14 bases left in between. Germline CDR1 reads SGHTA; CDR2 reads FQGTGA. The CDR3 spans 14 residues. In DNA, the CDR3 is TGTGCCAGCAGCCCGACCCCCGGGGTCAATGAGCAGTTCTTC. It encodes CASSPTPGVNEQFF.

The V and J genes are TRBV15 and TRBJ1-1, with unresolved D. V was shortened by 9 bases and J by 1 base, with 9 bases between the two germline ends. This CDR3 comprises 12 residues. Per the germline V gene, CDR1 is LNHNV and CDR2 is YYDKDF (reference sequence). CDR3 bases: TGTGCCACGAGGGCGGGGAACACTGAAGCTTTCTTT. Amino acids: CATRAGNTEAFF.

This clone was observed a single time. The rearrangement links TRBV15 to TRBJ2-7, with a tentative D call TRBD1 (5 bases). The CDR3 runs to 12 residues. The ends were cut back, 6 bases at V and 0 bases at J, with 6 bases in the middle. Germline assignment: CDR1 LNHNV and CDR2 YYDKDF (reference sequence). The CDR3 loop is CATSDSSYEQYF. The CDR3 coding sequence is TGTGCCACCAGTGACAGCTCCTACGAGCAGTACTTC.

CDR3 nucleotides: TGTGCCAGCAGCCAGAGTAACTATGGCTACACCTTC. Encoded protein: CASSQSNYGYTF. The chain couples TRBV4-2 to TRBJ1-2, with D unresolved. Germline V gene lookup returns CDR1 LGHNA and CDR2 YNFKEQ. The CDR3 totals 12 residues. Deletions cut 3 bases from V and 1 base from J, with 3 bases between.

This rearrangement joins TRBV2 to TRBJ2-1; no firm D call. The V gene's germline CDR1 is SNHLY and CDR2 FYNNEI. With 10 bases removed from V and 0 bases from J, the gap between germline ends came to 16 bases. There are 15 residues in the CDR3. The CDR3 is CANSSPRSSYNEQFF. The CDR3 region has the DNA TGTGCCAACTCCTCCCCCCGGAGCTCCTACAATGAGCAGTTCTTC.

The rearrangement joins TRBV11-2 to TRBJ1-1, with D possibly being TRBD1 (5 bases). Germline V CDR1 and CDR2: SGHAT, FQNNGV. Trimming took 4 bases from V and 5 from J, leaving 17 bases between them. This CDR3 has 15 amino acids. The CDR3 here is CASSYPTETGTEAFF. Here the CDR3 DNA reads TGTGCCAGCAGCTATCCCACGGAAACAGGAACTGAAGCTTTCTTT.

This clone appeared a single time. The chain joins TRBV4-1 to TRBJ1-6; 11 bases line up with TRBD1. The CDR3 has 16 residues. Germline V gives CDR1 MGHRA, CDR2 YSYEKL. With V trimmed by 4 bases and J by 10 bases, 9 bases remained unmatched. The CDR3 protein is CASSRSGQGVESPLHF. DNA for the CDR3: TGCGCCAGCAGCCGTTCGGGACAGGGGGTGGAATCACCCCTCCACTTT.

The V gene is TRBV7-9, the J gene TRBJ2-1; possibly TRBD1 for D (6 bases). The CDR3 totals 14 residues. The germline V gene encodes CDR1 SEHNR and CDR2 FQNEAQ (reference sequence). V shed 0 bases and J shed 9 bases, with 12 bases lying between them. The CDR3 DNA follows: TGTGCCAGCAGCTTAGCTGCAGGGGAGAGTGAGCAGTTCTTC. Its translation is CASSLAAGESEQFF.

This chain links TRBV14 with TRBJ2-5; a weak D match, TRBD2 (6 bases). CDR1 and CDR2 from the germline V gene are SGHDN and FVKESK. V lost 0 bases, J lost 3 bases, and 11 bases lay in between. The CDR3 contains 15 residues. The CDR3 protein is CASSQDQVAEETQYF. CDR3 DNA sequence: TGTGCCAGCAGCCAAGATCAGGTAGCGGAAGAGACCCAGTACTTC. The complete variable domain, with remaining parts taken from reference TRBV14 and TRBJ2-5, reads EAGVTQFPSHSVIEKGQTVTLRCDPISGHDNLYWYRRVMGKEIKFLLHFVKESKQDESGMPNNRFLAERTGGTYSTLKVQPAELEDSGVYFCASSQDQVAEETQYFGPGTRLLVL.

This clone has only a few counts. The V gene is TRBV5-4, the J gene TRBJ2-3, with D possibly being TRBD2 (5 bases). There are 14 residues in the CDR3. Trimming left V 3 bases short and J 0 bases short, with 8 bases between. Germline CDR1 reads SGHNT; CDR2 reads YYREEE (reference sequence). CDR3 in DNA: TGTGCCAGCAGCTCTAGAGGGAGCACAGATACGCAGTATTTT. Its protein product is CASSSRGSTDTQYF.

The chain carries TRBV7-9 and TRBJ2-2; TRBD1 matches 10 bases. This CDR3 spans 16 amino acids. Germline V gene data show CDR1 as SEHNR and CDR2 as FQNEAQ (reference sequence). Losses at the gene ends were 6 bases for V and 7 bases for J; bases not matched to a gene: 11. CDR3 bases: TGTGCCAGCAGGGACGTCAGGGGACAGGGGAACGGGGAGCTGTTTTTT. It yields the protein CASRDVRGQGNGELFF.

The J gene is TRBJ2-3, the V gene TRBV9, with a weak D call TRBD2 (5 bases). Germline V gene data show CDR1 as SGDLS and CDR2 as YYNGEE. Trimming removed 3 bases from V and 2 bases from J, with 13 bases in between. The CDR3 covers 15 residues. The CDR3 DNA sequence: TGTGCCAGCAGCGCGGGCCCCGGGATCACAGATACGCAGTATTTT. Translated, it gives CASSAGPGITDTQYF.

The chain recombines TRBV6-5 with TRBJ1-2, with D possibly TRBD1 on 6 matching bases. Trimming took 4 bases from V and 3 from J, leaving 15 bases between them. CDR1 is MNHEY, CDR2 SVGAGI, per germline. The CDR3 extends over 15 amino acids. This CDR3 is CASSSLRQAHYGYTF. The CDR3 bases are TGTGCCAGCAGTTCTCTAAGACAGGCCCACTATGGCTACACCTTC.

The rearrangement links TRBV18 to TRBJ2-7; TRBD1 matches 8 bases. The CDR3 runs to 14 residues. The V gene's germline CDR1 is KGHSH and CDR2 LQKENI. J lost 2 bases, V lost 5 bases, and 5 bases had no gene match. The CDR3 sequence is CASSAGQAAYEQYF. CDR3 in DNA: TGTGCCAGCTCAGCGGGACAGGCCGCCTACGAGCAGTACTTC.

The rearrangement links TRBV6-5 to TRBJ2-7; D may be TRBD1 (5 bases). CDR1 is MNHEY, CDR2 SVGAGI, per germline. The length of the CDR3 is 15 residues. With 0 bases removed from V and 0 bases from J, the gap between germline ends came to 9 bases. The CDR3 sequence: CASSYSRDSSYEQYF. CDR3 coding DNA: TGTGCCAGCAGTTACTCGAGAGACAGCTCCTACGAGCAGTACTTC.

The chain recombines TRBV28 with TRBJ1-6; perhaps TRBD1 as D (6 bases). The V and J ends lost 5 bases and 11 bases respectively, with 16 bases between them. CDR1 is MDHEN, CDR2 SYDVKM, per germline. CDR3 length: 14 amino acids. The CDR3 DNA reads TGTGCCAGCAGTCCCCCCCTCGGACAGCCACCCCTCCACTTT. Its protein product is CASSPPLGQPPLHF. Filled out from reference TRBV28 and TRBJ1-6, the complete variable domain reads DVKVTQSSRYLVKRTGEKVFLECVQDMDHENMFWYRQDPGLGLRLIYFSYDVKMKEKGDIPEGYSVSREKKERFSLILESASTNQTSMYLCASSPPLGQPPLHFGNGTRLTVT.

The chain joins TRBV29-1 to TRBJ2-2, with 10 bases matching TRBD2. The J segment lost 6 bases and the V segment lost 5 bases, leaving 6 bases of the junction unmatched. The CDR3 consists of 14 residues. Germline CDR1 SQVTM, CDR2 ANQGSEA. CDR3 in DNA: TGCAGCGTTACCAGCGGGAGGGCCCCCGGGGAGCTGTTTTTT. Translating gives CSVTSGRAPGELFF.

The chain has TRBV5-1 and TRBJ1-5; 7 nucleotides align to TRBD1. Germline CDR1 SGHRS, CDR2 YFSETQ. The CDR3 has 14 amino acids. J lost 6 bases, V lost 2 bases, and 5 bases had no gene match. The CDR3 region has the DNA TGCGCCAGCAGCTTAGACAGGGCCGGTCAGCCCCAGCATTTT. Its translation is CASSLDRAGQPQHF.

The genes are TRBV18 and TRBJ1-2; TRBD1 matches 10 bases. CDR3 length: 15 residues. Germline assignment: CDR1 KGHSH and CDR2 LQKENI. Unmatched junction bases numbered 9, after V lost 3 bases and J lost 8 bases. CDR3 nucleotide sequence: TGTGCCAGCTCACCTGCCCAAGACAGGGGGCAAGGCTACACCTTC. It codes for CASSPAQDRGQGYTF. The full variable domain, with the rest looked up from reference TRBV18 and TRBJ1-2, is NAGVMQNPRHLVRRRGQEARLRCSPMKGHSHVYWYRQLPEEGLKFMVYLQKENIIDESGMPKERFSAEFPKEGPSILRIQQVVRGDSAAYFCASSPAQDRGQGYTFGSGTRLTVV.

This clone has only one observation. This chain uses TRBV27 with TRBJ2-2; TRBD2 matches 10 bases. Looked up from germline, CDR1 is MNHEY and CDR2 is SMNVEV (reference sequence). The CDR3 is made up of 20 amino acids. Losses at the gene ends were 8 bases for V and 6 bases for J; bases not matched to a gene: 24. CDR3 residues: CASGPPRWTSGRGPPGELFF. The DNA of the CDR3 is TGTGCCAGCGGCCCCCCTCGATGGACTAGCGGAAGAGGGCCCCCCGGGGAGCTGTTTTTT.

The chain recombines TRBV29-1 with TRBJ2-1; no firm D call. V lost 5 bases and J lost 2, with 10 bases in between. Per germline, CDR1 SQVTM and CDR2 ANQGSEA. CDR3 size: 13 residues. The CDR3 nucleotides read TGCAGCGTTCTCACACCACCCTACAATGAGCAGTTCTTC. Translated: CSVLTPPYNEQFF.

The V call is TRBV7-8, the J call TRBJ2-1, with TRBD1 identical over 8 bases. This CDR3 comprises 16 residues. Germline loops: CDR1 SGHVS, CDR2 FQNEAQ. V lost 5 bases, J lost 8 bases, and 14 bases stayed unmatched. The CDR3 reads CASSPTWTGLADEQFF. For the CDR3, the DNA is TGTGCCAGCAGCCCTACTTGGACAGGGTTGGCTGATGAGCAGTTCTTC.

The chain is built from TRBV18 and TRBJ2-7; tentatively, D is TRBD2 (5 bases). The germline CDR1 and CDR2 sequences are KGHSH and LQKENI. V was shortened by 6 bases and J by 7 bases, with 19 bases between the two germline ends. CDR3 length equals 14 residues. CDR3: CASSERTSTGEQYF. The CDR3, as DNA: TGTGCCAGCTCGGAGCGGACCTCTACCGGGGAGCAGTACTTC. The complete variable domain, with remaining parts taken from reference TRBV18 and TRBJ2-7, reads NAGVMQNPRHLVRRRGQEARLRCSPMKGHSHVYWYRQLPEEGLKFMVYLQKENIIDESGMPKERFSAEFPKEGPSILRIQQVVRGDSAAYFCASSERTSTGEQYFGPGTRLTVT.

This clone was counted only a few times. The chain uses TRBV7-9 and TRBJ1-1; TRBD1 might be the D (5 bases). The CDR3 is made up of 13 amino acids. V lost 5 bases, J lost 10 bases, and 17 bases lay in between. Germline V gene lookup returns CDR1 SEHNR and CDR2 FQNEAQ (reference sequence). The CDR3 nucleotides are TGTGCCAGCAGCACGGGGGAGAGCGGCCGAGCTTTCTTT. Translation gives CASSTGESGRAFF.

The rearrangement links TRBV4-1 to TRBJ1-1; D unclear. This CDR3 has 13 residues. Germline V CDR1 and CDR2: MGHRA, YSYEKL. The V end lost 4 bases, the J end lost 2 bases, and 8 bases lay between the germline ends. The chain's CDR3 is CASSLQTNTEAFF. CDR3 in DNA: TGCGCCAGCAGCCTTCAGACAAACACTGAAGCTTTCTTT.